The 31 T cell receptor beta chains given below trace back to one sample, sequenced in a study of cytomegalovirus exposure and HLA in healthy donors. Researchers ran the PCR with 60 Vbeta and 13 Jbeta primers. This table comes from immunoSEQ multiplex PCR, and its TCRdb copy is limited to in-frame clones, with some not included. The top ten hold approximately 0.7% of the sample, which has around 180,000 clones, roughly 85% seen once. Sequenced material: PBMCs. Every receptor here comes from a woman in her forties in good health and CMV-seronegative.

The genes are TRBV15 and TRBJ2-1, with TRBD1 matching 11 bases. CDR3 size: 16 residues. Germline V CDR1 and CDR2: LNHNV, YYDKDF (reference sequence). V was pared by 0 bases and J by 8 bases, with 6 bases of the junction left unmatched. The CDR3 bases are TGTGCCACCAGCAGAGATATCGGGACAGGGGGTCATGAGCAGTTCTTC. Residues: CATSRDIGTGGHEQFF.

The V gene is TRBV5-1, the J gene TRBJ2-1; D unclear. V dropped 4 bases and J dropped 0 bases, with 11 bases sitting between them. This CDR3 is built from 15 residues. Looked up from germline, CDR1 is SGHRS and CDR2 is YFSETQ. As DNA, the CDR3 is TGCGCCAGCAGCCCCACTTCGTCCTCCTACAATGAGCAGTTCTTC. Translating it yields CASSPTSSSYNEQFF. Filled out from reference TRBV5-1 and TRBJ2-1, the complete variable domain reads KAGVTQTPRYLIKTRGQQVTLSCSPISGHRSVSWYQQTPGQGLQFLFEYFSETQRNKGNFPGRFSGRQFSNSRSEMNVSTLELGDSALYLCASSPTSSSYNEQFFGPGTRLTVL.

The rearrangement links TRBV19 to TRBJ2-4; 8 bases are a match to TRBD2. Germline trimming cut 11 bases from V and 1 base from J; bases unmatched to any gene: 4. This CDR3 has 13 amino acids. Germline V gene lookup returns CDR1 LNHDA and CDR2 SQIVND (reference sequence). The CDR3: CAAAGEAKNIQYF. The CDR3 DNA sequence: TGTGCCGCAGCGGGGGAGGCCAAAAACATTCAGTACTTC.

The V gene is TRBV30, the J gene TRBJ2-5, with TRBD1 matching over 8 bases. This CDR3 region has 15 residues. The V segment lost 0 bases and the J segment 9 bases; nucleotides outside the gene matches: 12. CDR1 GTSNPN and CDR2 SVGIG come from the germline V gene (reference sequence). This chain's CDR3 is CAWSVYGQGVVSQYF. The CDR3 DNA follows: TGTGCCTGGAGTGTATATGGACAGGGAGTAGTTTCCCAGTACTTC.

The genes are TRBV6-5 and TRBJ2-7; 8 positions match TRBD1. This CDR3 contains 14 residues. V lost 5 bases to trimming and J lost 5 bases; unmatched junction nucleotides: 8. Germline-derived CDR1 and CDR2 are MNHEY and SVGAGI. The CDR3 is CASSTRQGSNEQYF. The CDR3 region has the DNA TGTGCCAGCAGTACACGACAGGGGTCGAACGAGCAGTACTTC.

The chain carries TRBV7-9 and TRBJ1-1; tentatively, D is TRBD1 (5 bases). CDR3 length: 12 amino acids. Looked up from germline, CDR1 is SEHNR and CDR2 is FQNEAQ (reference sequence). The CDR3 bases are TGTGAGGGGCTTGGAAAGAACACTGAAGCTTTCTTT. Translated: CEGLGKNTEAFF.

V usage is TRBV6-1 and J usage is TRBJ1-4, with 8 bases fitting TRBD1. CDR3 length equals 13 residues. Germline CDR1 reads MNHNS; CDR2 reads SASEGT. V gave up 4 bases and J gave up 15 bases; unmatched junction bases: 10. CDR3 in DNA: TGTGCCAGCAGTGCTACACAGGGGGGGTTAGTGTTTTTT. This codes for CASSATQGGLVFF.

V and J are TRBV4-3 and TRBJ2-6, with 9 bases matching TRBD1. J was trimmed by 2 bases and V by 1 base; bases with no gene match: 6. The CDR3 covers 18 residues. Germline loops: CDR1 LGHNA, CDR2 YSLEER. The CDR3 nucleotides read TGCGCCAGCAGCCAAGGTTGGAGACAGGGGGCTGGGGCCAACGTCCTGACTTTC. The encoded protein is CASSQGWRQGAGANVLTF.

The chain uses TRBV27 and TRBJ1-5; 7 positions match TRBD1. CDR1 and CDR2 (germline): MNHEY, SMNVEV (reference sequence). CDR3 size: 12 residues. V was pared by 7 bases and J by 4 bases, with 1 base of the junction left unmatched. The CDR3, as DNA: TGTGCCAGCAAGACAGGGAATCAGCCCCAGCATTTT. As protein: CASKTGNQPQHF.

V is TRBV18 and J is TRBJ2-2; 9 positions match TRBD2. The CDR3 runs 18 residues. The V and J ends lost 3 bases and 2 bases, in that order; junction bases with no gene match: 10. CDR1 and CDR2 (germline): KGHSH, LQKENI. The CDR3 bases are TGTGCCAGCTCACCCCTGGAGATAGCGGGGGCCAACACCGGGGAGCTGTTTTTT. Protein sequence: CASSPLEIAGANTGELFF.

The chain has TRBV5-1 and TRBJ1-1; D ambiguous. Germline loops: CDR1 SGHRS, CDR2 YFSETQ. The ends were cut back, 0 bases at V and 2 bases at J, with 11 bases in the middle. The CDR3 is 15 residues long. The CDR3 nucleotides are TGCGCCAGCAGCTTGGTGGTAGGGAGTAACACTGAAGCTTTCTTT. Amino acid sequence: CASSLVVGSNTEAFF.

The rearrangement uses TRBV9 and TRBJ1-4; TRBD1 agrees at 9 bases. The junction had 13 bases not matched to a gene; V was cut back by 3 bases and J by 7 bases. Per the germline V gene, CDR1 is SGDLS and CDR2 is YYNGEE. This CDR3 has 17 residues. The CDR3 region has the DNA TGTGCCAGCAGCGAGGGGGGGTACAGGGGGCAAACTGAAAAACTGTTTTTT. Protein sequence: CASSEGGYRGQTEKLFF.

The genes are TRBV5-1 and TRBJ2-4, with 10 bases identical to TRBD2. With V trimmed by 0 bases and J by 4 bases, 4 bases remained unmatched. CDR1 is SGHRS and CDR2 is YFSETQ in the germline V gene. The CDR3 sequence is 16 residues long. CDR3 sequence: CASSLELAGSKNIQYF. As DNA, the CDR3 is TGCGCCAGCAGCTTGGAACTAGCGGGGTCAAAAAACATTCAGTACTTC.

The chain links TRBV9 to TRBJ2-1; 7 bases fit TRBD2. The J segment lost 3 bases and the V segment lost 3 bases, leaving 9 bases of the junction unmatched. CDR3 length: 16 residues. Germline V gene data show CDR1 as SGDLS and CDR2 as YYNGEE. The DNA for the CDR3 is TGTGCCAGCAGCGCCTCCGGGACTACGTTCTACAATGAGCAGTTCTTC. Encoded protein: CASSASGTTFYNEQFF.

The chain links TRBV28 to TRBJ1-2, with a weak D call TRBD1 (5 bases). Germline V gene sequence: CDR1 MDHEN, CDR2 SYDVKM. V shed 3 bases and J shed 8 bases, with 13 bases lying between them. The CDR3 has 13 residues. CDR3 nucleotide sequence: TGTGCCAGCAGTTTGAATAGGGACTGGGGCTACACCTTC. It specifies CASSLNRDWGYTF.

V gene TRBV30 combines with J gene TRBJ2-1; 8 positions match TRBD1. Germline V gene lookup returns CDR1 GTSNPN and CDR2 SVGIG (reference sequence). Trimming took 2 bases from V and 8 from J; bases not matched to a gene: 14. This CDR3 has 16 residues. CDR3 amino acids: CAWSIGTGQTQDEQFF. As DNA, the CDR3 is TGTGCCTGGAGTATTGGGACAGGCCAAACCCAGGATGAGCAGTTCTTC.

The chain joins TRBV6-1 to TRBJ1-3; tentatively, D is TRBD1 (5 bases). This CDR3 has 15 residues. From germline, CDR1 is MNHNS and CDR2 SASEGT. Trimming stripped 8 bases from V and 3 bases from J, with 17 bases between. Here the CDR3 reads CASGGGQVFGNTIYF. CDR3 in DNA: TGTGCCAGCGGGGGAGGGCAAGTCTTTGGAAACACCATATATTTT.

The rearrangement uses TRBV7-2 and TRBJ2-3; 12 nucleotides match TRBD2. Germline CDR1 and CDR2: SGHTA and FQGNSA. The CDR3 runs 17 residues. The V and J ends lost 1 base and 4 bases, in that order; junction bases with no gene match: 6. The CDR3 nucleotides read TGTGCCAGCAGCTTAGGACTAGCGGGAGTTCCGGCAGATACGCAGTATTTT. It encodes CASSLGLAGVPADTQYF. Drawing the rest from reference TRBV7-2 and TRBJ2-3, the complete variable domain is GAGVSQSPSNKVTEKGKDVELRCDPISGHTALYWYRQSLGQGLEFLIYFQGNSAPDKSGLPSDRFSAERTGGSVSTLTIQRTQQEDSAVYLCASSLGLAGVPADTQYFGPGTRLTVL.

This rearrangement joins TRBV20-1 to TRBJ1-2, with D hard to call. V was cut by 5 bases and J by 8 bases, with 6 bases left in between. Germline V gives CDR1 DFQATT, CDR2 SNEGSKA (reference sequence). There are 9 residues in the CDR3. CDR3 DNA sequence: TGCAGTGCTTCCTTAGGCTACACCTTC. Protein: CSASLGYTF.

A few counts support this clone. This chain connects TRBV4-1 to TRBJ1-5, with D perhaps TRBD1 (5 bases). Germline CDR1 MGHRA, CDR2 YSYEKL. With 4 bases removed from V and 3 bases from J, the gap between germline ends came to 16 bases. The CDR3 spans 16 residues. The CDR3 DNA reads TGCGCCAGCAGCCCAAGTAGGGGCTGGGACAATCAGCCCCAGCATTTT. Translated: CASSPSRGWDNQPQHF.

V and J are TRBV11-2 and TRBJ2-5, with 9 nucleotides matching TRBD2. The end of the DNA fits TRBJ2-7 better, so the J call may be wrong. The CDR3 contains 14 residues. CDR1 is SGHAT, CDR2 FQNNGV, per germline. The CDR3 nucleotides are TGTGCCAGCAGCTTTGCTAGCGGGACCTACGAGCAGTACTTC. As protein: CASSFASGTYEQYF.

This clone was seen a few times. The chain carries TRBV5-8 and TRBJ2-5, with TRBD2 matching over 7 bases. Germline V gene sequence: CDR1 SGHTS, CDR2 YDEGEE. The CDR3 extends over 13 amino acids. The trim removed 4 bases at V and 13 bases at J, leaving 13 bases unmatched. CDR3 sequence reads: CASSADLGGTMYF. The CDR3 DNA follows: TGTGCCAGCAGCGCGGACCTCGGGGGGACCATGTACTTC.

This chain joins TRBV9 and TRBJ2-7; 9 bases are shared with TRBD2. The germline V gene has CDR1 SGDLS and CDR2 YYNGEE. This CDR3 has 15 amino acids. V shed 0 bases, J shed 2 bases, and the junction held 3 bases outside the gene matches. CDR3 loop: CASSVASGGTYEQYF. Written as DNA, the CDR3 is TGTGCCAGCAGCGTAGCAAGCGGGGGGACCTACGAGCAGTACTTC.

The chain is built from TRBV6-1 and TRBJ1-2, with 9 bases fitting TRBD1. The J segment lost 0 bases and the V segment lost 1 base, leaving 9 bases of the junction unmatched. Germline V CDR1 and CDR2: MNHNS, SASEGT. This CDR3 has 18 residues. The CDR3: CASSEEGTGTSANYGYTF. CDR3 nucleotide sequence: TGTGCCAGCAGTGAAGAGGGGACAGGGACTTCAGCTAACTATGGCTACACCTTC.

The chain is built from TRBV7-9 and TRBJ1-5; D call uncertain. In germline, CDR1 is SEHNR, CDR2 FQNEAQ (reference sequence). Trimming took 3 bases from V and 6 from J, leaving 12 bases between them. The CDR3 is 14 residues long. The CDR3 protein is CASSFADPGQPQHF. The CDR3 nucleotides are TGTGCCAGCAGCTTCGCCGACCCGGGTCAGCCCCAGCATTTT.

The chain uses TRBV7-3 and TRBJ2-2; D perhaps matches TRBD2 (5 bases). The CDR3 is 18 amino acids. Trimming removed 5 bases at V and 5 bases at J, with 24 bases between. Germline CDR1 and CDR2: SGHTA and FQGTGA. The CDR3 sequence is CASSPASRPLGGTGELFF. In DNA form, the CDR3 reads TGTGCCAGCAGCCCCGCTTCCCGCCCACTAGGTGGGACCGGGGAGCTGTTTTTT.

The rearrangement joins TRBV28 to TRBJ2-7, with TRBD1 matching 7 bases. The germline V gene has CDR1 MDHEN and CDR2 SYDVKM. This CDR3 is 14 amino acids long. V lost 6 bases, J lost 0 bases, and 5 bases stayed unmatched. This CDR3 is CASRTGTDSYEQYF. The CDR3 DNA is TGTGCCAGCAGGACCGGGACAGACTCCTACGAGCAGTACTTC.

A few counts support this clone. In DNA form, the CDR3 reads TGTGCCAGCAGTTTACATCCTAATTCACCCCTCCACTTT. Translating gives CASSLHPNSPLHF. The chain carries TRBV28 and TRBJ1-6, with unresolved D. The CDR3 runs to 13 residues. V gave up 2 bases and J gave up 6 bases, with 5 bases separating them. CDR1 and CDR2 (germline): MDHEN, SYDVKM.

This clone has more than one count but fewer than ten. The CDR3 sequence: CASRRDSLSNQPQHF. The CDR3 DNA reads TGTGCCAGCAGGAGGGACAGTCTTAGCAATCAGCCCCAGCATTTT. The V and J genes are TRBV2 and TRBJ1-5, with 7 positions matching TRBD1. Germline CDR1 is SNHLY and CDR2 is FYNNEI. The CDR3 has 15 residues. The J segment lost 0 bases and the V segment lost 6 bases, leaving 5 bases of the junction unmatched. Combining the CDR3 with reference TRBV2 and TRBJ1-5 gives the whole variable domain EPEVTQTPSHQVTQMGQEVILRCVPISNHLYFYWYRQILGQKVEFLVSFYNNEISEKSEIFDDQFSVERPDGSNFTLKIRSTKLEDSAMYFCASRRDSLSNQPQHFGDGTRLSIL.

The genes are TRBV2 and TRBJ1-4; 11 nucleotides align to TRBD1. The CDR3 is 14 amino acids. Per the germline V gene, CDR1 is SNHLY and CDR2 is FYNNEI. The V gene end was trimmed by 6 bases and the J gene end by 8 bases; junction bases not matched to a gene: 5. The CDR3 sequence: CASSAGTGGEKLFF. In DNA, the CDR3 is TGTGCCAGCAGCGCCGGGACAGGGGGAGAAAAACTGTTTTTT.

This chain links TRBV29-1 with TRBJ1-4; unclear D gene. The CDR3 length is 14 residues. Germline assignment: CDR1 SQVTM and CDR2 ANQGSEA. V was cut by 3 bases and J by 1 base, with 9 bases left in between. CDR3 in amino acids: CSVDPAGTNEKLFF. CDR3 DNA: TGCAGCGTTGACCCCGCCGGAACTAATGAAAAACTGTTTTTT.